This entry features one TCR beta chain sequence. Assay: immunoSEQ multiplex PCR; the TCRdb copy retains only in-frame clones and omits some. Here the sample spans 90,000 to 120,000 clones, about 89% being singletons. This entry belongs to a study of T cell responses to AZD1222 COVID-19 vaccine. The V and J ends lost 3 bases and 1 base, in that order; junction bases with no gene match: 3. There are 15 residues in the CDR3. Germline CDR1 and CDR2: SGDLS and YYNGEE. The TCR originated in an adult who received the AZD1222 COVID-19 vaccine. The J gene is TRBJ1-1, the V gene TRBV9; 10 bases agree with TRBD1. The material was peripheral blood, obtained 28 days after the second AZD1222 dose. The CDR3 coding sequence is TGTGCCAGCAGCGCCGGGACAGGGGCGAACACTGAAGCTTTCTTT. It codes for CASSAGTGANTEAFF.